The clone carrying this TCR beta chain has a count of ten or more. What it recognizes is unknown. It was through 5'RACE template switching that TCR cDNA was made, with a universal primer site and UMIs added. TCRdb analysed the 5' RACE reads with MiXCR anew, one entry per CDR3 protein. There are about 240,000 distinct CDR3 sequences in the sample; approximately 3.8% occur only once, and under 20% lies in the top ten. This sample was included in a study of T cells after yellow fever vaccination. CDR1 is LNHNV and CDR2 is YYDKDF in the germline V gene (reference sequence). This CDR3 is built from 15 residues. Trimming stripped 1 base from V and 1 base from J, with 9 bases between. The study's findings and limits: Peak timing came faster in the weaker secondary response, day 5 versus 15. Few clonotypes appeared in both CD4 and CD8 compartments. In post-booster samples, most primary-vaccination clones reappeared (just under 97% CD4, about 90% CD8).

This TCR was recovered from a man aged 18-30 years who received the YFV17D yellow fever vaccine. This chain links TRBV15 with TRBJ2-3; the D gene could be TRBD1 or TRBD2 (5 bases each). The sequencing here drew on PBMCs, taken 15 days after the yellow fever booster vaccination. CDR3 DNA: TGTGCCACCAGCAGAGGGGACCTTCGCACAGATACGCAGTATTTT. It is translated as CATSRGDLRTDTQYF.